These T cell receptor beta chains were read from a single sample in a study of blood T cell repertoires in COVID-19. Sequencing was performed with immunoSEQ multiplex PCR; in TCRdb, only in-frame clones are kept and a portion is missing. Here the sample spans fewer than 400,000 clones, around 85% being singletons. The sequenced sample was PBMCs or T cells enriched from blood (not recorded which). Receptors were obtained from a woman in her 30s who had been exposed to COVID-19. The CDR3 runs from the conserved cysteine through the conserved F or W. The order of the fields is V gene, clone size, D gene, J gene, CDR3 DNA, CDR3 protein. D genes are given only for firm matches. The size entry is marked missing in some rows and otherwise reads once, few, many or a size class.

v_gene: TRBV6-5
abundance: -
d_gene: TRBD1
j_gene: TRBJ1-6
CDR3nt: TGTGCCAGCAGCCGGGACAGGGATGGATCACCCCTCCACTTT
CDR3aa: CASSRDRDGSPLHF

v_gene: TRBV7-9
abundance: -
d_gene: TRBD2
j_gene: TRBJ2-7
CDR3nt: TGTGCCAGCAGTCCAGGACTAGCGGGACGCCTATCCCAAGACTACGAGCAGTACTTC
CDR3aa: CASSPGLAGRLSQDYEQYF

v_gene: TRBV4-1
abundance: -
d_gene: -
j_gene: TRBJ1-5
CDR3nt: TGCGCCAGCAGCCCGACCCAGGGCGGCAATCAGCCCCAGCATTTT
CDR3aa: CASSPTQGGNQPQHF

v_gene: TRBV12-3/TRBV12-4
abundance: -
d_gene: -
j_gene: TRBJ2-7
CDR3nt: TGTGCCAGCAGTCCTAGGCCGGGCTACGAGCAGTACTTC
CDR3aa: CASSPRPGYEQYF

v_gene: TRBV28
abundance: once
d_gene: -
j_gene: TRBJ1-1
CDR3nt: TGTGCCAGCAGCCCCGTAGCGAACACTGAAGCTTTCTTT
CDR3aa: CASSPVANTEAFF

v_gene: TRBV24-1
abundance: -
d_gene: TRBD2
j_gene: TRBJ2-7
CDR3nt: TGTGCCACCAGTGATTTAGGCCAGCGGGGTTACTACGAGCAGTACTTC
CDR3aa: CATSDLGQRGYYEQYF

v_gene: TRBV6-5
abundance: few
d_gene: TRBD1
j_gene: TRBJ2-1
CDR3nt: TGTGCCAGCAGTTCCTTTAGACAGGGGGCCTACAATGAGCAGTTCTTC
CDR3aa: CASSSFRQGAYNEQFF

v_gene: TRBV6-5
abundance: -
d_gene: -
j_gene: TRBJ1-4
CDR3nt: TGTGCCAGCAGTTACTCGGGGGGTAGTGAAAAACTGTTTTTT
CDR3aa: CASSYSGGSEKLFF

v_gene: TRBV24-1
abundance: -
d_gene: -
j_gene: TRBJ1-2
CDR3nt: TGTGCCACCAGTGGCGGGAGCTATGGCTACACCTTC
CDR3aa: CATSGGSYGYTF

v_gene: TRBV5-1
abundance: -
d_gene: -
j_gene: TRBJ1-1
CDR3nt: TGCGCCAGCAGCACGGAGGGGCAGAACACTGAAGCTTTCTTT
CDR3aa: CASSTEGQNTEAFF

v_gene: TRBV27
abundance: once
d_gene: TRBD1
j_gene: TRBJ1-1
CDR3nt: TGTGCCAGCAGGGCCGGGACAGGGAGGGACACTGAAGCTTTCTTT
CDR3aa: CASRAGTGRDTEAFF

v_gene: TRBV7-4
abundance: -
d_gene: -
j_gene: TRBJ1-2
CDR3nt: TGTGCCAGCAGCCCCCAGTGGGGCAGTCCTAACTATGGCTACACCTTC
CDR3aa: CASSPQWGSPNYGYTF

v_gene: TRBV7-3
abundance: few
d_gene: TRBD1
j_gene: TRBJ1-5
CDR3nt: TGTGCCAGCAGCTCACGTGGGACAGGGAAACCTTTTTGGCCCCAGCATTTT
CDR3aa: CASSSRGTGKPFWPQHF

v_gene: TRBV5-1
abundance: -
d_gene: -
j_gene: TRBJ1-4
CDR3nt: TGCGCCAGCAGCTCCGGGTCAACTAATGAAAAACTGTTTTTT
CDR3aa: CASSSGSTNEKLFF

v_gene: TRBV30
abundance: few
d_gene: -
j_gene: TRBJ1-1
CDR3nt: TGTGCCTGGAGTGTAAAAGGGAGGGGGGCCACTGAAGCTTTCTTT
CDR3aa: CAWSVKGRGATEAFF

v_gene: TRBV9
abundance: -
d_gene: -
j_gene: TRBJ2-7
CDR3nt: TGTGCCAGCAGCTTCCGGGACTCGAGCTCCTACGAGCAGTACTTC
CDR3aa: CASSFRDSSSYEQYF

v_gene: TRBV4-2
abundance: -
d_gene: TRBD1
j_gene: TRBJ2-5
CDR3nt: TGTGCCAGCAGCCCTGGTGACAGGGTCCAAGAGACCCAGTACTTC
CDR3aa: CASSPGDRVQETQYF

v_gene: TRBV7-2
abundance: few
d_gene: -
j_gene: TRBJ2-7
CDR3nt: TGTGCCAGCAGCTTAGCGTGGCAATACGAGCAGTACTTC
CDR3aa: CASSLAWQYEQYF

v_gene: TRBV4-1
abundance: -
d_gene: TRBD1
j_gene: TRBJ2-1
CDR3nt: TGCGCCAGCAGCCCACAGGGGCAGAGTGAGCAGTTCTTC
CDR3aa: CASSPQGQSEQFF

v_gene: TRBV7-3
abundance: -
d_gene: TRBD2
j_gene: TRBJ2-1
CDR3nt: TGTGCCAGCAGCTTAACGTTAAGTGGGAGGGCTGAGCAGTTCTTC
CDR3aa: CASSLTLSGRAEQFF

v_gene: TRBV4-3
abundance: -
d_gene: TRBD2
j_gene: TRBJ2-1
CDR3nt: TGCGCCAGCAGCCGGACTAGCGGGGACTTGAGCTCCTACAATGAGCAGTTCTTC
CDR3aa: CASSRTSGDLSSYNEQFF

v_gene: TRBV6-5
abundance: -
d_gene: -
j_gene: TRBJ1-1
CDR3nt: TGTGCCAGCCGTACGACAGCCACTGAAGCTTTCTTT
CDR3aa: CASRTTATEAFF

v_gene: TRBV11-3
abundance: -
d_gene: -
j_gene: TRBJ2-7
CDR3nt: TGTGCCAGCAGCTTAGGAGTAGCGGCCACCTACGAGCAGTACTTC
CDR3aa: CASSLGVAATYEQYF